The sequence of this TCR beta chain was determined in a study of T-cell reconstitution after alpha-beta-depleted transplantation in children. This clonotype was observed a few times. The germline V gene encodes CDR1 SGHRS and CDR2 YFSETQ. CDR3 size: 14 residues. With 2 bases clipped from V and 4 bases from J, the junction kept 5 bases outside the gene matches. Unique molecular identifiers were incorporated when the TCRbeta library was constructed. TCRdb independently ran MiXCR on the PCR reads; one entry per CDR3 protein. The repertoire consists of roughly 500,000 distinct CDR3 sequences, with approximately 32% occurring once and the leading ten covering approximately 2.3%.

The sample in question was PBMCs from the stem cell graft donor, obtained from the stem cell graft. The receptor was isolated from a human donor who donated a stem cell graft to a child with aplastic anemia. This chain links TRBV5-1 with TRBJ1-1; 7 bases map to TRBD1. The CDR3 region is CASSFEGAGTEAFF. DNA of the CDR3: TGCGCCAGCAGCTTCGAGGGGGCGGGCACTGAAGCTTTCTTT.